One and the same sample provided the 24 T cell receptor beta chains below, sequenced in a study of early T cells in non-severe SARS-CoV-2 infection. Via MiXCR, TCRdb re-called the 5' RACE reads, giving one row per CDR3 protein. The data show over 50,000 distinct CDR3 sequences, approximately 12% seen once. The material sequenced was whole blood. Receptors were obtained from an adult who was a healthcare worker with PCR-confirmed SARS-CoV-2 infection or an uninfected control (not recorded which).

In this sample, this clonotype turned up many times. V usage is TRBV7-3 and J usage is TRBJ2-5; D gene unclear. Per the germline V gene, CDR1 is SGHTA and CDR2 is FQGTGA. The CDR3 totals 15 residues. With 5 bases removed from V and 5 bases from J, the gap between germline ends came to 18 bases. The CDR3 nucleotides are TGTGCCAGCAGCCCTACCGCCGGGTCGTGGGAGACCCAGTACTTC. The encoded protein is CASSPTAGSWETQYF.

This clonotype was seen a few times. The rearrangement links TRBV19 to TRBJ2-7, with 7 bases matching TRBD2. In germline, CDR1 is LNHDA, CDR2 SQIVND (reference sequence). The CDR3 consists of 14 residues. V shed 0 bases, J shed 7 bases, and the junction held 6 bases outside the gene matches. CDR3 residues: CASSIEVGRGEQYF. Here the CDR3 DNA reads TGTGCCAGTAGTATAGAGGTAGGGAGGGGAGAGCAGTACTTC.

This clonotype was counted only a few times. V and J are TRBV6-4 and TRBJ2-1, with D possibly TRBD1 on 6 matching bases. Trimming removed 6 bases from V and 3 bases from J, with 15 bases in between. The V gene's germline CDR1 is MRHNA and CDR2 SNTAGT. This CDR3 is 15 amino acids long. CDR3 region: CASSADRAHYNEQFF. Written as DNA, the CDR3 is TGTGCCAGCAGCGCGGACAGAGCCCACTACAATGAGCAGTTCTTC.

In this sample, this clonotype turned up many times. V is TRBV5-1 and J is TRBJ2-5; no clear D. The CDR3 length is 17 residues. V was clipped by 1 base and J by 1 base, with 17 bases between them. Looked up from germline, CDR1 is SGHRS and CDR2 is YFSETQ. The CDR3 region has the DNA TGCGCCAGCAGCTTGTTAGAGAGCGAATACACCCAAGAGACCCAGTACTTC. Its protein product is CASSLLESEYTQETQYF.

In its sample, this clonotype was seen many times. This chain uses TRBV7-8 with TRBJ2-3; D not resolved. The CDR3 totals 15 residues. CDR1 is SGHVS and CDR2 is FQNEAQ in the germline V gene. V shed 3 bases and J shed 0 bases, with 10 bases lying between them. CDR3 sequence (DNA): TGTGCCAGCAGCTTTTCGGTGGCTAGCACAGATACGCAGTATTTT. It translates to CASSFSVASTDTQYF.

This clonotype was seen a handful of times. The V call is TRBV12-3 or TRBV12-4, the J call TRBJ2-7; the match to TRBD1 covers 7 bases. The CDR3 has 16 amino acids. V lost 3 bases to trimming and J lost 5 bases; unmatched junction nucleotides: 13. The CDR3 region is CASSFQGATGRNEQYF. In DNA form, the CDR3 reads TGTGCCAGCAGTTTTCAGGGAGCGACAGGGCGCAACGAGCAGTACTTC.

Only a few counts were recorded for this clonotype. The CDR3 reads CASSFASGRSETQYF. DNA of the CDR3: TGCGCCAGCAGCTTCGCCAGCGGGAGGTCAGAGACCCAGTACTTC. This rearrangement joins TRBV5-1 to TRBJ2-5, with 9 bases matching TRBD2. Trimming at V came to 2 bases and at J to 4 bases, leaving 6 bases not matched to a gene. CDR1 is SGHRS, CDR2 YFSETQ, per germline. This CDR3 comprises 15 residues.

This clonotype was detected ten times or more. The chain recombines TRBV6-5 with TRBJ2-3; D is uncertain. This CDR3 has 16 amino acids. Germline assignment: CDR1 MNHEY and CDR2 SVGAGI. Trimming removed 0 bases from V and 1 base from J, with 11 bases in between. The CDR3 region has the DNA TGTGCCAGCAGTTACTCTTCGACCGTTGGCACAGATACGCAGTATTTT. It is translated as CASSYSSTVGTDTQYF.

This clonotype was found a few times. The chain is built from TRBV30 and TRBJ2-3; no firm D call. The V end was cut by 7 bases, the J end by 0 bases, with 8 bases between. The CDR3 runs 12 residues. The germline V gene encodes CDR1 GTSNPN and CDR2 SVGIG (reference sequence). CDR3 protein: CALDCSTDTQYF. DNA of the CDR3: TGTGCCTTAGACTGCAGCACAGATACGCAGTATTTT. Using reference TRBV30 and TRBJ2-3 for the parts outside the CDR3, the full variable domain is SQTIHQWPATLVQPVGSPLSLECTVEGTSNPNLYWYRQAAGRGLQLLFYSVGIGQISSEVPQNLSASRPQDRQFILSSKKLLLSDSGFYLCALDCSTDTQYFGPGTRLTVL.

This clonotype was seen more than once but under ten times. The chain employs TRBV5-6 and TRBJ2-3, with D possibly called TRBD1 or TRBD2 (5 bases each). There are 13 residues in the CDR3. V shed 2 bases and J shed 4 bases, with 8 bases lying between them. The germline V gene encodes CDR1 SGHDT and CDR2 YYEEEE. The CDR3 sequence is CASSLWGSDTQYF. The CDR3 region has the DNA TGTGCCAGCAGCTTATGGGGGTCAGATACGCAGTATTTT.

The chain uses TRBV30 and TRBJ1-4; the match to TRBD1 covers 10 bases. The CDR3 totals 15 residues. Germline V CDR1 and CDR2: GTSNPN, SVGIG (reference sequence). V lost 3 bases and J lost 0; bases outside the gene matches: 1. The CDR3 bases are TGTGCCTGGAGGACAGGGGGCGCAACTAATGAAAAACTGTTTTTT. Protein product: CAWRTGGATNEKLFF.

This clonotype was observed many times. This chain connects TRBV6-2 or TRBV6-3 to TRBJ2-3; no reliable D call. The CDR3 sequence is 14 residues long. Germline CDR1 MNHEY, CDR2 SVGEGT. Trimming cost V 2 bases and J 0 bases, with 6 bases left between them. CDR3 sequence reads: CASSYLVSTDTQYF. The CDR3 DNA follows: TGTGCCAGCAGTTACCTAGTCAGCACAGATACGCAGTATTTT.

This clonotype was seen at least ten times. The CDR3 DNA is TGTGCCAGCAGCAACAGGGAATGGACTGAAGCTTTCTTT. This encodes CASSNREWTEAFF. V gene TRBV11-2 combines with J gene TRBJ1-1; D might be TRBD1 (6 bases). Germline lookup yields CDR1 SGHAT and CDR2 FQNNGV. The V end lost 5 bases, the J end lost 5 bases, and 12 bases lay between the germline ends. This CDR3 is 13 amino acids long.

Comments on this clonotype: This may be a read error: a much more frequent sequence differs by one nucleotide. J is TRBJ1-5 and V is TRBV2; tentative D call: TRBD1 (6 bases). The J call is doubtful: the DNA matches TRBJ2-3 better. The germline CDR1 and CDR2 sequences are SNHLY and FYNNEI. The CDR3 is made up of 14 amino acids. The CDR3 is CASSVERGNQPQYF. Here the CDR3 DNA reads TGTGCCAGCAGTGTTGAGAGGGGGAATCAGCCCCAGTATTTT.

This clonotype was counted ten times or more. The gene calls are TRBV21-1 and TRBJ2-3; TRBD1 was called by the table and not checked on the DNA. TRBV21-1 is an annotated pseudogene. This CDR3 region has 17 residues. The CDR3 DNA sequence: TGTGCCAGCAGCAAAGAAAGTGCGGGGGGTCTTGGAGATACGCAGTATTTT. This encodes CASSKESAGGLGDTQYF.

This clonotype was counted ten times or more. The chain joins TRBV19 to TRBJ2-2, with 7 bases identical to TRBD1. Germline loops: CDR1 LNHDA, CDR2 SQIVND (reference sequence). This CDR3 has 17 amino acids. Trimming took 2 bases from V and 0 from J; bases not matched to a gene: 6. The CDR3 sequence: CASSIRDRATNTGELFF. The CDR3 DNA is TGTGCCAGTAGTATACGAGACAGGGCAACGAACACCGGGGAGCTGTTTTTT.

This clonotype occurred many times. This chain uses TRBV14 with TRBJ1-6; TRBD1 agrees at 10 bases. CDR1 and CDR2 from the germline V gene are SGHDN and FVKESK. J was trimmed by 16 bases and V by 3 bases; bases with no gene match: 6. The CDR3 totals 13 residues. This CDR3 reads CASSHGTGAPLHF. In DNA, the CDR3 is TGTGCCAGCAGCCACGGGACAGGGGCCCCACTCCACTTT.

This clonotype was observed many times. The chain joins TRBV12-3 or TRBV12-4 to TRBJ2-1; no clear D. This CDR3 comprises 14 residues. Between the trimmed V and J ends, which lost 4 bases and 7 bases, there was a span of 14 bases. For the CDR3, the DNA is TGTGCCAGCAGTTCTTACACCCTTTTAAATGAGCAGTTCTTC. Its protein product is CASSSYTLLNEQFF.

V usage is TRBV10-2 and J usage is TRBJ1-1; the D is unclear. The V end lost 10 bases, the J end lost 0 bases, and 9 bases lay between the germline ends. Germline V gene data show CDR1 as WSHSY and CDR2 as SAAADI. CDR3 length: 12 residues. In DNA, the CDR3 is TGCGCCATCAGACAAATGAACACTGAAGCTTTCTTT. Translating gives CAIRQMNTEAFF.

This clonotype showed up many times. Here the CDR3 reads CASSQVAGRDNEQFF. CDR3 in DNA: TGTGCCAGCAGCCAGGTCGCGGGGCGGGACAATGAGCAGTTCTTC. The chain uses TRBV7-9 and TRBJ2-1, with D possibly matching TRBD2 (6 bases). Germline CDR1 reads SEHNR; CDR2 reads FQNEAQ (reference sequence). V lost 5 bases to trimming and J lost 5 bases, with 16 bases between them. The CDR3 consists of 15 residues.

About this clonotype: Being one base from a much bigger clone, this may be a read error. This chain links TRBV5-4 with TRBJ2-1; 8 nucleotides align to TRBD2. CDR1 is SGHNT and CDR2 is YYREEE in the germline V gene (reference sequence). The CDR3 sequence is 15 residues long. The V gene end was trimmed by 4 bases and the J gene end by 2 bases; junction bases not matched to a gene: 5. CDR3 DNA: TGTGCCAGCAGCATTAGCGGGAAGCCCTACAATGAGCAGTTCTTC. This codes for CASSISGKPYNEQFF.

This clonotype was detected many times. The V and J genes are TRBV4-1 and TRBJ1-2, with D possibly TRBD1 on 5 matching bases. Trimming cost V 3 bases and J 7 bases, with 15 bases left between them. CDR1 and CDR2 (germline): MGHRA, YSYEKL. The CDR3 loop spans 14 amino acids. In nucleotides, the CDR3 is TGCGCCAGCAGCCAGGCCAGGGACTCTGGTGGCTACACCTTC. Amino acids: CASSQARDSGGYTF.

Many counts were recorded for this clonotype. V gene TRBV28 combines with J gene TRBJ2-6; TRBD1 agrees at 8 bases. This CDR3 has 17 amino acids. Germline CDR1 MDHEN, CDR2 SYDVKM. V was clipped by 7 bases and J by 0 bases; unmatched bases: 8. This chain's CDR3 is CASNQDRAVSGANVLTF. In DNA form, the CDR3 reads TGTGCCAGCAACCAGGACAGGGCCGTCTCTGGGGCCAACGTCCTGACTTTC.

For this clonotype: A read error is possible here, since a much larger clone lies one base away. The chain carries TRBV20-1 and TRBJ2-3; D remains ambiguous. This CDR3 is 13 amino acids long. Germline CDR1 DFQATT, CDR2 SNEGSKA (reference sequence). The V gene lost 5 bases and the J gene lost 2 bases, with 11 bases spanning the gap. As DNA, the CDR3 is TGCAGTGCTCCGACGGAAGTCACAGATACGCAGTATTTT. This codes for CSAPTEVTDTQYF.